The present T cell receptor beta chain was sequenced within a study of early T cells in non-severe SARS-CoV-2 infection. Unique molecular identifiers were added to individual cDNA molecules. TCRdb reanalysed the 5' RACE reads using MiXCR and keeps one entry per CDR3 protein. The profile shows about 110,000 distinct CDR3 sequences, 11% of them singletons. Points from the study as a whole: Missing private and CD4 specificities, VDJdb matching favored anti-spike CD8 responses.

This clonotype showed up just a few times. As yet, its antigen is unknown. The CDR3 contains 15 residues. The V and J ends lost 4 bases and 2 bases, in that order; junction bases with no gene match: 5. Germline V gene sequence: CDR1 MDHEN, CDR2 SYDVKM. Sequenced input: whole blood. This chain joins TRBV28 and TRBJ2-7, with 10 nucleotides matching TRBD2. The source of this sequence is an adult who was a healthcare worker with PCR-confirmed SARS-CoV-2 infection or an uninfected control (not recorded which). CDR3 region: CASSSIAGGAYEQYF. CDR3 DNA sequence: TGTGCCAGCAGTTCCATAGCGGGAGGCGCCTACGAGCAGTACTTC.